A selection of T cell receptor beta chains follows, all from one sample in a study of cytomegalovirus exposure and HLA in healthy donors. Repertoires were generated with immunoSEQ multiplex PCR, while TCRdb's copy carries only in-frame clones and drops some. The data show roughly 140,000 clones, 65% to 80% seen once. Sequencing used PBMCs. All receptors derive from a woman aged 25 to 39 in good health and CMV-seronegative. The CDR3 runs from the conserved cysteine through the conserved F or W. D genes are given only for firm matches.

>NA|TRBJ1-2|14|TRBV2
CASSSTGISYGYTF
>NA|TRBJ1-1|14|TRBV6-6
CASSYSTRNTEAFF
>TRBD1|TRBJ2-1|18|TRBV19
CASSIDGEGTGGWNEQFF
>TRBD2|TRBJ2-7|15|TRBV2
CASSRTSGGGYEQYF
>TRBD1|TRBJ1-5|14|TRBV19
CASAGTGWNQPQHF
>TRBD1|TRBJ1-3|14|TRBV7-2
CASSPDRGGNTIYF
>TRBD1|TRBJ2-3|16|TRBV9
CASSVTGFPSTDTQYF
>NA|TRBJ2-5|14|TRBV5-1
CASSLAAAQETQYF
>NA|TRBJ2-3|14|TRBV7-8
CACGLELGTDTQYF
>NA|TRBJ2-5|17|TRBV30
CAWSGGQGRGSGETQYF
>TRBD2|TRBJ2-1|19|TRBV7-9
CASSKYSGTSGSLNNEQFF
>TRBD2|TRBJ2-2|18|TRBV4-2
CASSQGRGGGASGGELFF
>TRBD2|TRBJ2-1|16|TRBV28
CATNTYTSGGRNEQFF